This entry describes one TCR beta chain. CDR3 length: 15 amino acids. V lost 3 bases and J 7 bases, leaving 18 bases between the germline ends. Germline-derived CDR1 and CDR2 are SNHLY and FYNNEI. The data derive from a study of PD-L1 blockade in urothelial cancer. Study as a whole: Patients took up atezolizumab in about 2014 at 1,200 mg intravenously every 3 weeks. Prior regimens of chemotherapy numbered 0 to 3 per patient.

Sequenced by immunoSEQ multiplex PCR; TCRdb stores in-frame clones only, minus some. The data show roughly 45,000 clones, 70% to 90% seen once. The chain uses TRBV2 and TRBJ1-2, with D possibly being TRBD1 (5 bases). The sequences come from PBMCs, collected around atezolizumab (anti-PD-L1) treatment. This clonotype was sampled from a man aged 60 to 69 with urothelial cancer. The CDR3 nucleotides read TGTGCCAGCAGTGAGGCACAGGACAATTGGATTGGCTACACCTTC. It specifies CASSEAQDNWIGYTF.